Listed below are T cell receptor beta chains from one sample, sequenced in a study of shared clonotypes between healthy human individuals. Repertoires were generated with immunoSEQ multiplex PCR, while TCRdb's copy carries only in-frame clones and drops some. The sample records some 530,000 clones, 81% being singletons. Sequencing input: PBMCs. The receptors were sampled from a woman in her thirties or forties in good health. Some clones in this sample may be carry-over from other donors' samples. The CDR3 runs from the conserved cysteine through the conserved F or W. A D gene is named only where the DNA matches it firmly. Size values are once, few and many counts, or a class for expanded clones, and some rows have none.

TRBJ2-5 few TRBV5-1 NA TGCGCCAGCAGCTTGGAGGGACAAGAGACCCAGTACTTC CASSLEGQETQYF
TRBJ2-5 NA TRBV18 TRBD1 TGTGCCAGCTCACCGGGACAGGGGGCATTGGGGGAGACCCAGTACTTC CASSPGQGALGETQYF
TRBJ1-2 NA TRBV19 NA TGTGCCACAATAAACGCGCGCGGCGGTGGCTACACCTTC CATINARGGGYTF
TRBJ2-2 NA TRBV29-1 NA TGCAGCGTTCGTTGGCGGGAGAACACCGGGGAGCTGTTTTTT CSVRWRENTGELFF
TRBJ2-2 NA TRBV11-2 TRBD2 TGTGCCAGCCGTCGGGCTAGCGGGAGGGTCAACACCGGGGAGCTGTTTTTT CASRRASGRVNTGELFF
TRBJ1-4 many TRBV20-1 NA TGCAGTGCTATTTCGAGGGAAAAACTGTTTTTT CSAISREKLFF
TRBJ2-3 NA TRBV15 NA TGTGCCACCAGCAGAGATCGCCACGATACGCAGTATTTT CATSRDRHDTQYF
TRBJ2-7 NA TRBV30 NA TGTGCCTGGAGTGTGGGGGGGCGCCCCTACGAGCAGTACTTC CAWSVGGRPYEQYF
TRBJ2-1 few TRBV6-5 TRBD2 TGTGCCAGCAGCCCTAGCGGGAGAGGGTACAATGAGCAGTTCTTC CASSPSGRGYNEQFF
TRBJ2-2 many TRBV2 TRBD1 TGTGCCAGCAGTCCGGGGACAGGGGTTAACGGGGAGCTGTTTTTT CASSPGTGVNGELFF
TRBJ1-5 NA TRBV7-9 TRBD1 TGTGCCAGCAGCCCAGGGGGACATCACAATCAGCCCCAGCATTTT CASSPGGHHNQPQHF
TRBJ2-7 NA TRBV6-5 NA TGTGCCAGCGGTAGGGCCCTCGAGCAGTACTTC CASGRALEQYF
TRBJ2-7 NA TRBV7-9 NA TGTGCCAGCAGCCCTCGCTCGGACGAGCAGTACTTC CASSPRSDEQYF